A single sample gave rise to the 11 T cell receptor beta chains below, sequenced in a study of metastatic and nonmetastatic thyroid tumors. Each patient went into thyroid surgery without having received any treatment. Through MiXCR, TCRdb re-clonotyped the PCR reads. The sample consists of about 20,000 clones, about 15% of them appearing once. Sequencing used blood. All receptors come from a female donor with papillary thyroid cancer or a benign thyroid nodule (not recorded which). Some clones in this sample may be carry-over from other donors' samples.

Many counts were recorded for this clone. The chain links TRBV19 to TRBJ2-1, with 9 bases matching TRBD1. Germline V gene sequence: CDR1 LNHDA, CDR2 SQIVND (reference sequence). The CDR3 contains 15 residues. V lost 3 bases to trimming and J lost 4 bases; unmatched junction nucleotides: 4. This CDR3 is CASSIRQGGYNEQFF. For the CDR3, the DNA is TGTGCCAGTAGTATCCGACAGGGGGGATACAATGAGCAGTTCTTC.

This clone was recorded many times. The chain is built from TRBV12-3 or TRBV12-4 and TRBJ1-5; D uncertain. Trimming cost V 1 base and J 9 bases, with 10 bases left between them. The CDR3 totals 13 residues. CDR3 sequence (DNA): TGTGCCAGCAGTTTAGATCCCTTACTGCCCCAGCATTTT. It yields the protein CASSLDPLLPQHF.

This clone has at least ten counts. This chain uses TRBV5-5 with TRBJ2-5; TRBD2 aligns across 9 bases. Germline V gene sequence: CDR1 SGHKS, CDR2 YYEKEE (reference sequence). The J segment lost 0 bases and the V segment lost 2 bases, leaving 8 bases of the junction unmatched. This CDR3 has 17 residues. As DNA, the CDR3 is TGTGCCAGCAGCTTCTCCTGGACTAGCGTATACCAAGAGACCCAGTACTTC. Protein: CASSFSWTSVYQETQYF.

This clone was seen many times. This chain's CDR3 is CASSPRTGGKVTEAFF. CDR3 nucleotides: TGTGCCAGCAGCCCCAGGACAGGGGGCAAGGTCACTGAAGCTTTCTTT. This chain connects TRBV9 to TRBJ1-1; 11 bases match TRBD1. Trimming removed 4 bases from V and 4 bases from J; junction bases left unmatched: 9. The CDR3 is 16 amino acids. The germline CDR1 and CDR2 sequences are SGDLS and YYNGEE.

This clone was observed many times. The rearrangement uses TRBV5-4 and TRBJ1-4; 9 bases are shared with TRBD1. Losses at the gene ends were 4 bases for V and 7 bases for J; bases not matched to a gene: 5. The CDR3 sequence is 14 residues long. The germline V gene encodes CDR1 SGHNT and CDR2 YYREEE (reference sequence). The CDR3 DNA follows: TGTGCCAGCAGCACCCGGGACAGGGTTGAAAAACTGTTTTTT. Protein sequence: CASSTRDRVEKLFF.

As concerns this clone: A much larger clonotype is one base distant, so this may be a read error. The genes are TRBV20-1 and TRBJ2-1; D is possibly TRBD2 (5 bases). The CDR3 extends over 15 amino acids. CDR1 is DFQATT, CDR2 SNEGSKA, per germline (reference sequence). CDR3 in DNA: TGCAGTGCTAGAGATCGGCAGGACTCCTACAATCAGCAGTTCTTC. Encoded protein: CSARDRQDSYNQQFF.

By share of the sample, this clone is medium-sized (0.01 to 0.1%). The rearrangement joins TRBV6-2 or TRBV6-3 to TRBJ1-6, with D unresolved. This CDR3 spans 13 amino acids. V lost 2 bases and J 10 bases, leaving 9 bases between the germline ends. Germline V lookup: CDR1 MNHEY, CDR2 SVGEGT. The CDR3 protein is CASSYGLGSPLHF. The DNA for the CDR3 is TGTGCCAGCAGTTACGGGCTCGGGTCACCCCTCCACTTT.

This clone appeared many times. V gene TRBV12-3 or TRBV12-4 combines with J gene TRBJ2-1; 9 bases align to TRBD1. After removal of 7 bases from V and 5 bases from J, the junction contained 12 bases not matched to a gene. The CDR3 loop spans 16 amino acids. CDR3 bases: TGTGCCAGCAAGAAAACCGGGACAGGGCGAAACAATGAGCAGTTCTTC. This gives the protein CASKKTGTGRNNEQFF.

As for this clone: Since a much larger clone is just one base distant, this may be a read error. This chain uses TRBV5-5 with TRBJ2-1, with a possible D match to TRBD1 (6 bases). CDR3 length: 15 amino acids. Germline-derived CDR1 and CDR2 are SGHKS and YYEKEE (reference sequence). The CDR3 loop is CASSLPSLLGAEHFF. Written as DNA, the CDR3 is TGTGCCAGCAGCTTGCCCTCACTTTTGGGGGCAGAGCATTTCTTC.

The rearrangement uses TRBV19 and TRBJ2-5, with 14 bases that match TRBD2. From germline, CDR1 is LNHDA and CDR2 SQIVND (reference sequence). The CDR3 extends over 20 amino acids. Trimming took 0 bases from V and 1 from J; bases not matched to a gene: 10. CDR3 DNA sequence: TGTGCCAGTAGTATAGAGGGAAGATCCGGGACTAGCGGGGGCCAAGAGACCCAGTACTTC. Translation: CASSIEGRSGTSGGQETQYF.

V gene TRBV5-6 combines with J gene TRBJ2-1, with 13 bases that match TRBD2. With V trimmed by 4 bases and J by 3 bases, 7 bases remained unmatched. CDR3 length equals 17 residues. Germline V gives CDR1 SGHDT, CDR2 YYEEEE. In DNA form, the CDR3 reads TGTGCCAGCAGCCCAACCGGGACTAGCGGGATCTACAATGAGCAGTTCTTC. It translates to CASSPTGTSGIYNEQFF. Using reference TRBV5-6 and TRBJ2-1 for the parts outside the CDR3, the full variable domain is DAGVTQSPTHLIKTRGQQVTLRCSPKSGHDTVSWYQQALGQGPQFIFQYYEEEERQRGNFPDRFSGHQFPNYSSELNVNALLLGDSALYLCASSPTGTSGIYNEQFFGPGTRLTVL.